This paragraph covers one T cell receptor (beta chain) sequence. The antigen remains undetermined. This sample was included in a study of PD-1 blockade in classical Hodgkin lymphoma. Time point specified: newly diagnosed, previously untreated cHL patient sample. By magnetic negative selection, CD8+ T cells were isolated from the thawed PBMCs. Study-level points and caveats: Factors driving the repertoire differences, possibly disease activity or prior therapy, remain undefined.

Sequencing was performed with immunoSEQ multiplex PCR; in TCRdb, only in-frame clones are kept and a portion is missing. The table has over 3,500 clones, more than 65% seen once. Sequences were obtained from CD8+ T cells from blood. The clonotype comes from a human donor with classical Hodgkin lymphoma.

The CDR3 DNA reads TGTGCCAGCAGCGCGACGGACCCCTATGGCTACACCTTC. Its protein product is CASSATDPYGYTF. The V and J genes are TRBV7-9 and TRBJ1-2; D is unresolved. Trimming cost V 5 bases and J 4 bases, with 11 bases left between them. Germline CDR1 and CDR2: SEHNR and FQNEAQ (reference sequence). The CDR3 runs to 13 residues.